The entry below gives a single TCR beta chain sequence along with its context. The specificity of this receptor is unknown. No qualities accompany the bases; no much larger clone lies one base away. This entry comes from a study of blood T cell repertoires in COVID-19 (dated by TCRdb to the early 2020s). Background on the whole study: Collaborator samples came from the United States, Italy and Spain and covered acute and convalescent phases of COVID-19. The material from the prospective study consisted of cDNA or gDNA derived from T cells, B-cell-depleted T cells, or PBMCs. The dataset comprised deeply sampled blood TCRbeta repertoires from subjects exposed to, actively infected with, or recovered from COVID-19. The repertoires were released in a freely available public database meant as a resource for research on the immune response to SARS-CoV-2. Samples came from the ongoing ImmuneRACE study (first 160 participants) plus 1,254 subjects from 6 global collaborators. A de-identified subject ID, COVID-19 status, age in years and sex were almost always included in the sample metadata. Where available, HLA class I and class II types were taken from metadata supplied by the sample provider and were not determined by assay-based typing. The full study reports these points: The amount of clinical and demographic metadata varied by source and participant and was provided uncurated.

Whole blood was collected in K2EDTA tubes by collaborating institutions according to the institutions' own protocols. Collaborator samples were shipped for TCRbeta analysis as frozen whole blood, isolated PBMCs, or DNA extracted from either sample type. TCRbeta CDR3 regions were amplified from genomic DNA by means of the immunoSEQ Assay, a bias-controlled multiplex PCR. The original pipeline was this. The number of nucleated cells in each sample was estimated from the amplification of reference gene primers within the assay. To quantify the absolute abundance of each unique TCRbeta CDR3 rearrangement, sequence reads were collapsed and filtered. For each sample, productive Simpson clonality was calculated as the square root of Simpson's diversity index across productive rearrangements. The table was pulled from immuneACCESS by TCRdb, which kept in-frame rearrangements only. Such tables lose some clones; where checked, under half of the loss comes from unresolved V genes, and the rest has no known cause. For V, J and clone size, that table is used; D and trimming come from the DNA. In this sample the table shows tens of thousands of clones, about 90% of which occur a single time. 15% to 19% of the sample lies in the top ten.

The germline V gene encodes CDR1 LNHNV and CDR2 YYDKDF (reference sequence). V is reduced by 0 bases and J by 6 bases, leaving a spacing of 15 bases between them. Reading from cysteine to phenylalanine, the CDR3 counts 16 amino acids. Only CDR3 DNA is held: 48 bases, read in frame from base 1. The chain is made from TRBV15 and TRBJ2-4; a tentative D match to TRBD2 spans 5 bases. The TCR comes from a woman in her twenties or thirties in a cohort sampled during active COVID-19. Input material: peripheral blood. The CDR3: CATSRDRGQALNIQYF. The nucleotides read TGTGCCACCAGCAGAGATCGAGGGCAGGCCTTAAACATTCAGTACTTC.